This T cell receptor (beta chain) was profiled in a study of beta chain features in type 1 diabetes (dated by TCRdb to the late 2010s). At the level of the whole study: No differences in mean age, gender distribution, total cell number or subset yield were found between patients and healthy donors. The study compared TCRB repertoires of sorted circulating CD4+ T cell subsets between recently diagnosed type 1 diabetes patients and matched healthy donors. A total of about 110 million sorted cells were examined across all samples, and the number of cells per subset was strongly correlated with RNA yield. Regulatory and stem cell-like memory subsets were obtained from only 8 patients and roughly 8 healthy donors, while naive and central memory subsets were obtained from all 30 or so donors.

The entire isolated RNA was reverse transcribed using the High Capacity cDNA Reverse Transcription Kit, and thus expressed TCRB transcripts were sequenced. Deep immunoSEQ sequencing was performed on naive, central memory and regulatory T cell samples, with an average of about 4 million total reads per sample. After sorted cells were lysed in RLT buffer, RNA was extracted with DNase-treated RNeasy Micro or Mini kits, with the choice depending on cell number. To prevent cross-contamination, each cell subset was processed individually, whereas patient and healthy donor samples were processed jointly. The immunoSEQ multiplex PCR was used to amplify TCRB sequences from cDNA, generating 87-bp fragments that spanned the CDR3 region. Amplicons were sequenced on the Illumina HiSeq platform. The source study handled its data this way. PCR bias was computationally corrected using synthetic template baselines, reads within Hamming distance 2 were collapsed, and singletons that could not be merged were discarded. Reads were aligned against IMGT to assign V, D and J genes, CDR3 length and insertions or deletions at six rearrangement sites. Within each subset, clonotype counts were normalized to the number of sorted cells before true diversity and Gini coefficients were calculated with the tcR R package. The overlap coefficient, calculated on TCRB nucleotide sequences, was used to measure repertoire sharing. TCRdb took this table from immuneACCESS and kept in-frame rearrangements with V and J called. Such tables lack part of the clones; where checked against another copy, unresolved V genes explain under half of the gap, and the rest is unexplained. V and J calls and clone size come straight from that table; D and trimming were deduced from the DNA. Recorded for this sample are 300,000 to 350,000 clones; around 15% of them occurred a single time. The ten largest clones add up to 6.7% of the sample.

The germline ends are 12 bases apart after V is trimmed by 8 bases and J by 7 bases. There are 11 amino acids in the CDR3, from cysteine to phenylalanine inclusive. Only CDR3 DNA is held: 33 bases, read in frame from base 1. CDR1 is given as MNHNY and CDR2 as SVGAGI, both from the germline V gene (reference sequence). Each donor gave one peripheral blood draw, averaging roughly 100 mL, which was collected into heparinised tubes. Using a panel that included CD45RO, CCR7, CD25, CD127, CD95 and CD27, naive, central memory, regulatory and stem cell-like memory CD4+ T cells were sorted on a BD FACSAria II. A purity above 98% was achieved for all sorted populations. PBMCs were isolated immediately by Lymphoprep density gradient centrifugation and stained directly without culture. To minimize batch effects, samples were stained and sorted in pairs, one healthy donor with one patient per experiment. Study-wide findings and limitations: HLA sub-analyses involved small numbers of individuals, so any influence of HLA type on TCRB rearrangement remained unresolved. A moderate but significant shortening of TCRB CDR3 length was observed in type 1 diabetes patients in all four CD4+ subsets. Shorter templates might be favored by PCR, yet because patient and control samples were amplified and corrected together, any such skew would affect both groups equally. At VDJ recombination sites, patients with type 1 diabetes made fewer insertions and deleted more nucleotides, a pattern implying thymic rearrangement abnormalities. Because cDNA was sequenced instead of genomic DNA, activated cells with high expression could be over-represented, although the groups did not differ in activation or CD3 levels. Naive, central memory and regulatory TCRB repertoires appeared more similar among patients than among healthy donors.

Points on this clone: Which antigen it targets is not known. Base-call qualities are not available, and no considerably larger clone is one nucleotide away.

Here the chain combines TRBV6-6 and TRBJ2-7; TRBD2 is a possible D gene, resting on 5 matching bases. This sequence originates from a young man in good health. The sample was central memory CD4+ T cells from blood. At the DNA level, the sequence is TGTGCCAGCTCAACCCCGGGGGAGCAGTACTTC. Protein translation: CASSTPGEQYF.